The present entry profiles one T cell receptor beta chain with its context. Measured with immunoSEQ multiplex PCR; TCRdb has only the in-frame clones, and not every one. The table includes roughly 110,000 clones, 84% detected once. This specimen belongs to a study of blood T cell repertoires in COVID-19. Study as a whole: T cells, B-cell-depleted T cells, or PBMCs provided the cDNA or gDNA that served as material.

Germline CDR1 SQVTM, CDR2 ANQGSEA. Germline trimming cut 7 bases from V and 7 bases from J; bases unmatched to any gene: 11. The CDR3 contains 14 residues. The TCR originated in a woman aged 55-69 years with acute or convalescent COVID-19. The sequencing input was peripheral blood. V is TRBV29-1 and J is TRBJ2-2, with 8 bases fitting TRBD2. CDR3 sequence reads: CSGRKAGDVGELFF. The CDR3 nucleotides read TGCAGCGGGAGGAAAGCGGGAGACGTCGGGGAGCTGTTTTTT.